This T cell receptor beta chain was sequenced during a study of blood T cell repertoires in COVID-19. The overall study: COVID-19 samples collected from the United States, Italy and Spain covered acute and convalescent phases.

The assay was immunoSEQ multiplex PCR, and TCRdb's table has in-frame clones only and misses some. The sample lists about 320,000 clones, about 90% occurring once. The V gene's germline CDR1 is LNHNV and CDR2 YYDKDF (reference sequence). J lost 4 bases, V lost 3 bases, and 8 bases had no gene match. The CDR3 totals 16 residues. This clonotype was obtained from a man younger than 35 who had recovered from COVID-19. The V call is TRBV15, the J call TRBJ1-4; TRBD1 agrees at 7 bases. Specimen: peripheral blood. The CDR3 coding sequence is TGTGCCACCAGCAGCTCTAGTGACAGGGTTAATGAAAAACTGTTTTTT. It translates to CATSSSSDRVNEKLFF.